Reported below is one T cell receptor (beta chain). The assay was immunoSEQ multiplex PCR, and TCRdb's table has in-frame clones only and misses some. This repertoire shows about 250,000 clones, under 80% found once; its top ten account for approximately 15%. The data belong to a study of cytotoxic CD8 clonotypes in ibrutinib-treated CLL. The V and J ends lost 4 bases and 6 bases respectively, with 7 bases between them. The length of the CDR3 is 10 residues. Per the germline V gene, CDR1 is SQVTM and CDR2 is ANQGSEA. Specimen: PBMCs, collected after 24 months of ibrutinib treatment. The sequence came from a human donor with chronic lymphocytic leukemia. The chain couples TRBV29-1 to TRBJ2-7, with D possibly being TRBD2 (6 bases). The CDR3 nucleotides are TGCAGCGTTGGTAGCGGCGAGCAGTACTTC. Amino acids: CSVGSGEQYF.